The 24 T cell receptor beta chains presented below share a single source sample, sequenced in a study of molecular identifiers for immune sequencing clone quantification. TCRdb redid the calling of the PCR reads with MiXCR, one entry per CDR3 protein. The sample holds 250,000 to 400,000 distinct CDR3 sequences, about 21% seen once. Sequenced sample: naive CD8+ T cells from blood, with Jurkat cell RNA spiked in. Documented subset: FACS-sorted CD8+CD4-CCR7+CD45RA+ naive T cells. Receptor source: a human donor in good health. Some libraries in this study had Jurkat cell RNA spiked in.

This clonotype was observed many times. V and J are TRBV12-3 or TRBV12-4 and TRBJ2-2, with 9 bases fitting TRBD2. Trimming at V came to 6 bases and at J to 11 bases, leaving 13 bases not matched to a gene. The length of the CDR3 is 15 residues. The CDR3 spells CASSTLGLAGRELFF. The CDR3 coding sequence is TGTGCCAGCAGCACGCTGGGGCTAGCGGGGCGAGAGCTGTTTTTT.

This clonotype was detected many times. The rearrangement joins TRBV4-1 to TRBJ1-2, with D hard to call. Germline V gene sequence: CDR1 MGHRA, CDR2 YSYEKL. The CDR3 runs 13 residues. V was pared by 4 bases and J by 7 bases, with 13 bases between. The CDR3 spells CASSPDEGGGYTF. The CDR3 nucleotides are TGCGCCAGCAGCCCCGACGAGGGAGGTGGCTACACCTTC.

This clonotype was observed many times. The rearrangement links TRBV7-6 to TRBJ2-5, with 7 bases that match TRBD1. Germline CDR1 SGHVS, CDR2 FNYEAQ. The CDR3 is made up of 15 amino acids. The V segment lost 7 bases and the J segment 2 bases; nucleotides outside the gene matches: 10. CDR3 protein: CASNSRSRGQETQYF. The CDR3 nucleotides are TGTGCCAGCAACTCGAGGAGCAGGGGGCAAGAGACCCAGTACTTC.

A few counts support this clonotype. This chain uses TRBV7-9 with TRBJ2-1; 10 bases agree with TRBD2. Germline V gene data show CDR1 as SEHNR and CDR2 as FQNEAQ (reference sequence). V gave up 3 bases and J gave up 9 bases; unmatched junction bases: 5. CDR3 length equals 14 residues. The CDR3 region is CASSFTSGVPEQFF. Written as DNA, the CDR3 is TGTGCCAGCAGCTTTACTAGCGGGGTCCCTGAGCAGTTCTTC.

In this sample, this clonotype turned up many times. The chain uses TRBV9 and TRBJ2-3; maybe TRBD2 (5 bases). The CDR3 sequence is 12 residues long. Between the trimmed V and J ends, which lost 6 bases and 4 bases, there was a span of 9 bases. CDR1 and CDR2 (germline): SGDLS, YYNGEE. CDR3 region: CASTPGSDTQYF. Written as DNA, the CDR3 is TGTGCCAGCACCCCGGGGTCAGATACGCAGTATTTT.

This clonotype came up many times. This rearrangement joins TRBV10-3 to TRBJ1-5; D gene unclear. In germline, CDR1 is ENHRY, CDR2 SYGVKD. This CDR3 has 13 amino acids. Trimming took off 3 bases at V and 4 bases at J, with 7 bases between the two ends. CDR3 residues: CAISETGNQPQHF. CDR3 bases: TGTGCCATCAGTGAAACGGGAAATCAGCCCCAGCATTTT.

J is TRBJ2-3 and V is TRBV25-1, with 8 nucleotides matching TRBD2. This CDR3 contains 15 residues. Trimming took 6 bases from V and 5 from J; bases not matched to a gene: 10. CDR1 is MGHDK and CDR2 is SYGVNS in the germline V gene. In DNA, the CDR3 is TGTGCCAGCAGGGAGTATAGCGGGACGGGAGATACGCAGTATTTT. The encoded protein is CASREYSGTGDTQYF.

There are many counts of this clonotype. The chain links TRBV2 to TRBJ2-5; D not resolved. Trimming shortened V by 7 bases and J by 4 bases, and 10 bases separated the two germline ends. The CDR3 sequence is 12 residues long. CDR1 and CDR2 from the germline V gene are SNHLY and FYNNEI. The DNA for the CDR3 is TGTGCCAGCATCGGTGATTTAGAGACCCAGTACTTC. This codes for CASIGDLETQYF.

Remarks on this clonotype: Possible read error: a much larger clone is one base away. V usage is TRBV19 and J usage is TRBJ1-1; 8 bases fit TRBD1. Per germline, CDR1 LNHDA and CDR2 SQIVND (reference sequence). The CDR3 runs 16 residues. The CDR3 reads CAGSFGQGIRVTEAFF. In DNA form, the CDR3 reads TGTGCCGGTAGCTTCGGACAGGGTATTAGGGTCACTGAAGCTTTCTTT.

This clonotype has a count of ten or more. The chain is built from TRBV29-1 and TRBJ2-7, with a tentative D call TRBD1 (7 bases). The length of the CDR3 is 16 residues. Germline V CDR1 and CDR2: SQVTM, ANQGSEA. V shed 4 bases and J shed 6 bases, with 25 bases lying between them. In DNA, the CDR3 is TGCAGCGTTGTAGGGGGCAAAACGGGAGACCGAGGCGAGCAGTACTTC. It specifies CSVVGGKTGDRGEQYF.

This clonotype has a handful of counts. The genes are TRBV4-3 and TRBJ1-5; the D gene is possibly TRBD1 (6 bases). CDR3 size: 15 residues. V lost 2 bases and J 6 bases, leaving 14 bases between the germline ends. CDR1 LGHNA and CDR2 YSLEER come from the germline V gene. CDR3 nucleotide sequence: TGCGCCAGCAGCCAAAACGTCAGGGGAGTTCAGCCCCAGCATTTT. This codes for CASSQNVRGVQPQHF.

As regards this clonotype: With a much larger clone just one base away, this may be a read error. The V call is TRBV27, the J call TRBJ2-7; 11 nucleotides match TRBD1. Germline V CDR1 and CDR2: MNHEY, SMNVEV (reference sequence). The CDR3 runs to 14 residues. With V trimmed by 6 bases and J by 6 bases, 7 bases remained unmatched. The DNA of the CDR3 is TGTGCCAGCAGAAAACCTGGGACAGGGGGCGAGCAGTACTTC. Its protein is CASRKPGTGGEQYF.

This clonotype showed up many times. J is TRBJ2-3 and V is TRBV12-3 or TRBV12-4; D not resolved. This CDR3 comprises 12 residues. V was pared by 5 bases and J by 5 bases, with 8 bases between. The CDR3 sequence: CASSPDRDTQYF. CDR3 nucleotides: TGTGCCAGCAGTCCAGACCGAGATACGCAGTATTTT.

As regards this clonotype: A much larger clone differs from this one at a single base, so this may be a read error. V and J are TRBV5-1 and TRBJ2-7; tentative D call: TRBD2 (6 bases). V lost 0 bases and J lost 6, with 13 bases in between. Germline lookup yields CDR1 SGHRS and CDR2 YFSETQ. CDR3 size: 14 residues. The CDR3 reads CASSLVRGSSEQYF. The CDR3 DNA reads as TGCGCCAGCAGCTTGGTTCGGGGGTCTAGCGAGCAGTACTTC.

The rearrangement uses TRBV5-3 and TRBJ2-3, with 7 nucleotides matching TRBD1. TRBV5-3 is noted as an ORF with a role that remains uncertain. The CDR3 is 17 amino acids. J lost 5 bases, V lost 8 bases, and 20 bases had no gene match. In DNA, the CDR3 is TGTGCCAGCGGCTTGGGGTCATCAGGGGGTCGGATAGATACGCAGTATTTT. Residues: CASGLGSSGGRIDTQYF.

Details on this clonotype: One end of the junction varies from germline; a read error may be responsible. V gene TRBV7-8 combines with J gene TRBJ1-3; D unresolved. CDR3 size: 17 residues. Per the germline V gene, CDR1 is SGHVS and CDR2 is FQNEAQ. The CDR3 DNA reads TGTGCCAACAGCTTAGTTGTTGTGGGTTCAAATGGAAACACCATATATTTT. Translating gives CANSLVVVGSNGNTIYF.

The chain recombines TRBV27 with TRBJ2-1, with D perhaps TRBD2 (6 bases). The CDR3 loop spans 13 amino acids. The V gene lost 5 bases and the J gene lost 4 bases, with 9 bases spanning the gap. Germline values: CDR1 MNHEY, CDR2 SMNVEV (reference sequence). CDR3 DNA sequence: TGTGCCAGCAGTCCGACTAGTTACAATGAGCAGTTCTTC. This encodes CASSPTSYNEQFF.

As regards this clonotype: A read error may be the cause here, since a much bigger clone is one base away. This rearrangement joins TRBV20-1 to TRBJ1-4; TRBD1 might be the D (5 bases). CDR3 length equals 13 residues. The germline gives CDR1 DFQATT, CDR2 SNEGSKA (reference sequence). The V end lost 3 bases, the J end lost 10 bases, and 15 bases lay between the germline ends. CDR3 sequence (DNA): TGCAGTGCTAGTATTGCAGGGTGGGGAAAACTGTTTTTT. It is translated as CSASIAGWGKLFF.

This clonotype came up many times. V gene TRBV12-3 or TRBV12-4 combines with J gene TRBJ2-3; D may be TRBD1 (5 bases). Trimming cost V 2 bases and J 4 bases, with 7 bases left between them. The CDR3 totals 13 residues. The CDR3, as DNA: TGTGCCAGCAGTTTAACAGGTTCAGATACGCAGTATTTT. Protein product: CASSLTGSDTQYF.

There are many counts of this clonotype. The CDR3 nucleotides read TGTGCCACCAGTGGACAGGGATTAAGCGGGAACACCGGGGAGCTGTTTTTT. Translation: CATSGQGLSGNTGELFF. This sequence joins TRBV24-1 and TRBJ2-2; 7 nucleotides align to TRBD1. This CDR3 is 17 amino acids long. Trimming removed 5 bases from V and 1 base from J; junction bases left unmatched: 9. Germline CDR1 KGHDR, CDR2 SFDVKD.

On this clonotype itself: At one end, the junction sequence differs from germline, possibly due to a read error. The rearrangement uses TRBV5-6 and TRBJ2-7; no clear D. The germline gives CDR1 SGHDT, CDR2 YYEEEE. The CDR3 runs 13 residues. The DNA of the CDR3 is TGTGCCAGCAGCTTGGCAGCCCCCTACGGGCAGTACTTC. Translated: CASSLAAPYGQYF.

V and J are TRBV6-5 and TRBJ2-1, with D unresolved. V dropped 4 bases and J dropped 9 bases, with 13 bases sitting between them. Looked up from germline, CDR1 is MNHEY and CDR2 is SVGAGI. This CDR3 region has 13 residues. CDR3 sequence (DNA): TGTGCCAGCAGTTGCTCGCCTGTCTCTGAGCAGTTCTTC. Protein product: CASSCSPVSEQFF.

As regards this clonotype: This may stem from a read error, because a much larger clone lies one nucleotide away. The chain combines TRBV27 with TRBJ1-3; weak D call: TRBD1 (6 bases). CDR1 and CDR2 (germline): MNHEY, SMNVEV (reference sequence). The CDR3 length is 14 residues. CDR3 sequence (DNA): TGTGCCAGCAGTTTAAGGGGGGCTGGAAACACCGTATATTTT. It translates to CASSLRGAGNTVYF.

This clonotype was picked up many times. The chain recombines TRBV7-9 with TRBJ1-3; D perhaps matches TRBD1 (6 bases). From germline, CDR1 is SEHNR and CDR2 FQNEAQ (reference sequence). Trimming removed 4 bases from V and 0 bases from J, with 16 bases in between. The CDR3 length is 17 residues. The CDR3, as DNA: TGTGCCAGCAGCTCCCGGCCGCGGGGGCACTCTGGAAACACCATATATTTT. It encodes CASSSRPRGHSGNTIYF.